Listed here are 12 T cell receptor beta chains from one sample, sequenced in a study of blood T cell repertoires in COVID-19 (dated by TCRdb to the early 2020s). The library was obtained by the immunoSEQ multiplex PCR assay. Held by TCRdb, this immuneACCESS table contains in-frame sequences only and omits some clones. Under half of the omission traces to an unresolved V gene where checked; the cause of the rest is unknown. The sample table contains more than 150,000 clones; only one count was recorded for roughly 79% of them. The top ten clonotypes cover about 12% of the sample. Sequencing used peripheral blood. Receptors originate from a woman older than 75 with COVID-19, enrolled during active disease.

The chain has TRBV5-1 and TRBJ1-6; 8 bases are a match to TRBD1. CDR3 length equals 18 residues. After removal of 0 bases from V and 9 bases from J, the junction contained 14 bases not matched to a gene. Germline CDR1 is SGHRS and CDR2 is YFSETQ. The CDR3 protein is CASSLEIPGQAPGSPLHF. CDR3 nucleotides: TGCGCCAGCAGCTTGGAAATACCGGGACAGGCCCCTGGTTCACCCCTCCACTTT.

This CDR3 reads CASSPHPAGGHNSPLHF. The DNA of the CDR3 is TGTGCCAGCTCACCACACCCGGCAGGGGGCCATAATTCACCCCTCCACTTT. The chain carries TRBV18 and TRBJ1-6; 8 bases agree with TRBD1. This CDR3 region has 17 residues. V was clipped by 1 base and J by 5 bases; unmatched bases: 7. Germline CDR1 and CDR2: KGHSH and LQKENI. Full variable domain (remainder filled in from reference TRBV18 and TRBJ1-6): NAGVMQNPRHLVRRRGQEARLRCSPMKGHSHVYWYRQLPEEGLKFMVYLQKENIIDESGMPKERFSAEFPKEGPSILRIQQVVRGDSAAYFCASSPHPAGGHNSPLHFGNGTRLTVT.

The gene calls are TRBV19 and TRBJ2-1; 12 nucleotides align to TRBD2. Germline V gene data show CDR1 as LNHDA and CDR2 as SQIVND (reference sequence). This CDR3 is 15 amino acids long. V was clipped by 1 base and J by 9 bases; unmatched bases: 4. Here the CDR3 reads CASSIVTSGRSEQFF. The CDR3 nucleotides read TGTGCCAGTAGTATAGTAACTAGCGGGAGGAGTGAGCAGTTCTTC.

The chain uses TRBV5-1 and TRBJ2-7, with D possibly being TRBD2 (6 bases). V was trimmed by 4 bases and J by 2 bases, leaving 13 bases between them. Germline lookup yields CDR1 SGHRS and CDR2 YFSETQ. This CDR3 spans 14 amino acids. The CDR3 here is CASSPPGGAYEQYF. The CDR3, as DNA: TGCGCCAGCAGCCCCCCAGGCGGGGCCTACGAGCAGTACTTC.

V is TRBV5-1 and J is TRBJ1-4, with no clear D. The V and J ends lost 4 bases and 3 bases respectively, with 13 bases between them. Germline CDR1 reads SGHRS; CDR2 reads YFSETQ. CDR3 size: 15 residues. CDR3 protein: CASSERTASNEKLFF. Written as DNA, the CDR3 is TGCGCCAGCAGCGAGCGGACGGCCTCTAATGAAAAACTGTTTTTT.

The rearrangement joins TRBV7-8 to TRBJ1-4; 9 bases match TRBD1. There are 14 residues in the CDR3. With V trimmed by 4 bases and J by 15 bases, 12 bases remained unmatched. Germline V gives CDR1 SGHVS, CDR2 FQNEAQ. CDR3 in DNA: TGTGCCAGCAGCTCGAACATGGTGACAGGGGGAATGTTTTTT. This translates into CASSSNMVTGGMFF.

V is TRBV24-1 and J is TRBJ2-4, with 7 nucleotides matching TRBD1. From germline, CDR1 is KGHDR and CDR2 SFDVKD. The trim removed 4 bases at V and 9 bases at J, leaving 8 bases unmatched. This CDR3 contains 14 residues. The CDR3 coding sequence is TGTGCCACCAGTGACACAAGACAGGGCGGCATTCAGTACTTC. Its protein product is CATSDTRQGGIQYF.

A few counts support this clone. The chain uses TRBV5-1 and TRBJ2-7; the match to TRBD2 covers 12 bases. Germline lookup yields CDR1 SGHRS and CDR2 YFSETQ. This CDR3 comprises 15 residues. V trimming: 4 bases; J trimming: 3 bases; junction bases outside the gene matches: 5. The CDR3 reads CASSPGLAGYYEQYF. The CDR3 DNA sequence: TGCGCCAGCAGCCCTGGACTAGCGGGATACTACGAGCAGTACTTC.

This chain connects TRBV7-6 to TRBJ2-1; 9 bases agree with TRBD2. The CDR3 covers 15 residues. The ends lost 3 bases at V and 9 bases at J; junction bases unmatched: 9. The germline V gene has CDR1 SGHVS and CDR2 FNYEAQ. The CDR3 spells CASSFASSGKSEQFF. CDR3 nucleotides: TGTGCCAGCAGCTTCGCCTCTAGCGGGAAGAGTGAGCAGTTCTTC.

J is TRBJ2-7 and V is TRBV11-2, with 7 bases that match TRBD2. V was pared by 5 bases and J by 0 bases, with 13 bases of the junction left unmatched. CDR1 and CDR2 from the germline V gene are SGHAT and FQNNGV. There are 17 residues in the CDR3. DNA of the CDR3: TGTGCCAGCAGCCCCAGTCGTGGACTAGGGGCCTCCTACGAGCAGTACTTC. Residues: CASSPSRGLGASYEQYF.

This clone has a single count. The gene calls are TRBV7-2 and TRBJ1-6; a weak D match, TRBD1 (5 bases). Germline V gene sequence: CDR1 SGHTA, CDR2 FQGNSA. This CDR3 has 16 residues. The V and J ends lost 4 bases and 0 bases respectively, with 10 bases between them. The DNA for the CDR3 is TGTGCCAGCAGCTGGGGGGTGAGCTCCTATAATTCACCCCTCCACTTT. As protein: CASSWGVSSYNSPLHF.

V gene TRBV7-2 combines with J gene TRBJ2-5; a possible D gene is TRBD2 (6 bases). V was cut by 1 base and J by 6 bases, with 18 bases left in between. The CDR3 runs to 16 residues. The germline V gene encodes CDR1 SGHTA and CDR2 FQGNSA. This CDR3 reads CASSLVPGAGGKTQYF. CDR3 nucleotides: TGTGCCAGCAGCTTAGTTCCGGGTGCAGGAGGGAAGACCCAGTACTTC.